This T cell receptor beta chain was observed in a study of CXCR3-negative and CXCR3-positive naive CD8 T cells. Study-level points and caveats: For CXCR3-positive naive cells, TRB CDR3s were more hydrophobic than those of CXCR3-negative naive cells.

Preparation of TRB cDNA libraries relied on 5' RACE carrying UMI labels. No DNA is given; TCRdb re-called the 5' RACE reads and lists each CDR3 protein once. This listing includes roughly 100,000 distinct CDR3 sequences. For this clonotype: The target antigen is unknown.

Among CD8+ T cells, naive ones were CD45RO-CCR7+CD27+CD95-. The sequencing sample was made of naive CXCR3+ CD8+ T cells from blood. Subset in this sample: CD45RO-CCR7+CD27+CD95- naive CD8+ T cells expressing CXCR3 (TNR3+). This receptor was obtained from a human donor in good health. Some clones in this sample may be carry-over from other donors' samples.

CDR3 region: CASRGAGETQYF. The J gene is TRBJ2-5, the V gene TRBV11-2; the D call from TCRdb, TRBD1, cannot be confirmed without DNA. Germline values: CDR1 SGHAT, CDR2 FQNNGV. The CDR3 covers 12 residues.